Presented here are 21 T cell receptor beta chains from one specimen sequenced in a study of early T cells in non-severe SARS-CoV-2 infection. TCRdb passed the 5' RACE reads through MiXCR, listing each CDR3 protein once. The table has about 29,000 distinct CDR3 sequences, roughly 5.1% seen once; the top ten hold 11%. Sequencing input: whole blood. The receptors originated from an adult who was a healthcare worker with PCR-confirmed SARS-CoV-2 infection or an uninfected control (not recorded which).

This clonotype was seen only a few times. CDR3 in DNA: TGCGCCAGCAGTTACTCCGGCAATTACGAGCAGTTCTTC. Its translation is CASSYSGNYEQFF. The V and J genes are TRBV5-1 and TRBJ2-1; D not resolved. Germline CDR1 reads SGHRS; CDR2 reads YFSETQ. The CDR3 totals 13 residues. V lost 5 bases and J 10 bases, leaving 16 bases between the germline ends.

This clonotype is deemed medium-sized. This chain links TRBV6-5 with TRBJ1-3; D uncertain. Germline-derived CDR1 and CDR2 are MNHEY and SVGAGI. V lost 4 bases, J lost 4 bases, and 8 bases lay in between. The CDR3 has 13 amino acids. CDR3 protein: CASSSNKGNTIYF. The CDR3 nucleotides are TGTGCCAGCAGTTCCAACAAGGGAAACACCATATATTTT.

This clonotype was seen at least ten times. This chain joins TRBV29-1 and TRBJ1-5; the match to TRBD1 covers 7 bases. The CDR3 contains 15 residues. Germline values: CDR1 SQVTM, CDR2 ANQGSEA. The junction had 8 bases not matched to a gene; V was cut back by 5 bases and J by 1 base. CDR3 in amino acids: CSVKQGSGSNQPQHF. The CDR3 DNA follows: TGCAGCGTTAAACAGGGGTCGGGAAGCAATCAGCCCCAGCATTTT. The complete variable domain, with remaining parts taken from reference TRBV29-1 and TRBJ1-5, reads SAVISQKPSRDICQRGTSLTIQCQVDSQVTMMFWYRQQPGQSLTLIATANQGSEATYESGFVIDKFPISRPNLTFSTLTVSNMSPEDSSIYLCSVKQGSGSNQPQHFGDGTRLSIL.

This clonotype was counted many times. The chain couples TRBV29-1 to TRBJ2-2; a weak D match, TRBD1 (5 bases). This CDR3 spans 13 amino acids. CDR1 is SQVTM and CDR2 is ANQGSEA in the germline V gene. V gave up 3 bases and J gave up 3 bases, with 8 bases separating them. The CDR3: CSVDQGYTGELFF. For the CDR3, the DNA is TGCAGCGTTGACCAGGGCTACACCGGGGAGCTGTTTTTT.

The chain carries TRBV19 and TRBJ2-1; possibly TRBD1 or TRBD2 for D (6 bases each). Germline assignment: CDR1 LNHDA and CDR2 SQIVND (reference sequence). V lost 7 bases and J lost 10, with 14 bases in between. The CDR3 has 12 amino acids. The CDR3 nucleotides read TGTGCCAGTAAGGGGGGACGATCAGAGCAGTTCTTC. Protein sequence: CASKGGRSEQFF.

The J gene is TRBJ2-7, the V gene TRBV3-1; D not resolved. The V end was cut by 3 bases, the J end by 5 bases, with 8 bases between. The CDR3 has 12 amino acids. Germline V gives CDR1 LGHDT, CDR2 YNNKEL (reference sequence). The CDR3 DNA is TGTGCCAGCAGCCACGGTATGAACGAGCAGTACTTC. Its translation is CASSHGMNEQYF.

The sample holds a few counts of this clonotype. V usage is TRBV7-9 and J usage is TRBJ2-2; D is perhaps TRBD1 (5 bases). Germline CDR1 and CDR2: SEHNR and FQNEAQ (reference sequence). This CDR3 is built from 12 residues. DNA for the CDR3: TGTGCTCCCCAGGGCAACACCGGGGAGCTGTTTTTT. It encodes CAPQGNTGELFF.

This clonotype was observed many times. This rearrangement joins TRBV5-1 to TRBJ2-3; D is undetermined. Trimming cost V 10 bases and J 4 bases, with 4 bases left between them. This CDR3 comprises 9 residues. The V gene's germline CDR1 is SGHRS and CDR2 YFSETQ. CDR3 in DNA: TGCGCCCGACCAGATACGCAGTATTTT. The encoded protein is CARPDTQYF.

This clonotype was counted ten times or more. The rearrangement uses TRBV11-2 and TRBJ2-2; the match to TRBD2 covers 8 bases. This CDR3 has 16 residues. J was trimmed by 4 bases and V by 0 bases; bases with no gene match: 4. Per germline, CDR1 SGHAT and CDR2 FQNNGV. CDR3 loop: CASSLDRAGVTGELFF. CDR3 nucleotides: TGTGCCAGCAGCTTAGATCGAGCGGGAGTCACCGGGGAGCTGTTTTTT.

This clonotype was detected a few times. In nucleotides, the CDR3 is TGTGCCAGCAGTTTAAGCGGACAGGGGGCGAACTATGGCTACACCTTC. As protein: CASSLSGQGANYGYTF. The chain combines TRBV27 with TRBJ1-2; the match to TRBD1 covers 11 bases. With 2 bases clipped from V and 2 bases from J, the junction kept 4 bases outside the gene matches. This CDR3 comprises 16 residues. The germline gives CDR1 MNHEY, CDR2 SMNVEV (reference sequence).

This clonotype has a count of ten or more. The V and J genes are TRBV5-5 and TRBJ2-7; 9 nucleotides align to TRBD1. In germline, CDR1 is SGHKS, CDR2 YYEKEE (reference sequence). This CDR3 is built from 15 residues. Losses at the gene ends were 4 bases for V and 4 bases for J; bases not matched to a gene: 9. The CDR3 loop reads CASSQGTGRQYEQYF. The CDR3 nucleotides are TGTGCCAGCAGCCAAGGGACAGGGCGTCAGTACGAGCAGTACTTC.

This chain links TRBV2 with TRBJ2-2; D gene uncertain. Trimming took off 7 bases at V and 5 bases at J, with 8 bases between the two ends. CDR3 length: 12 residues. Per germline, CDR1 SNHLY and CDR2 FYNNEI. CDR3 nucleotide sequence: TGTGCCAGCATCAGGCAAACCGGGGAGCTGTTTTTT. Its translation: CASIRQTGELFF. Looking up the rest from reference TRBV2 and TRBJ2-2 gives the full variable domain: EPEVTQTPSHQVTQMGQEVILRCVPISNHLYFYWYRQILGQKVEFLVSFYNNEISEKSEIFDDQFSVERPDGSNFTLKIRSTKLEDSAMYFCASIRQTGELFFGEGSRLTVL.

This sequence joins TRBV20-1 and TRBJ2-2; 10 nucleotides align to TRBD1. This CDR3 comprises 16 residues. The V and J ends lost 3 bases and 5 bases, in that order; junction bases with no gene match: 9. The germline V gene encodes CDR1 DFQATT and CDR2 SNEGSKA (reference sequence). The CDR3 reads CSARRPGTGETGELFF. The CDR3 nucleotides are TGCAGTGCTAGGCGTCCCGGGACAGGGGAGACCGGGGAGCTGTTTTTT.

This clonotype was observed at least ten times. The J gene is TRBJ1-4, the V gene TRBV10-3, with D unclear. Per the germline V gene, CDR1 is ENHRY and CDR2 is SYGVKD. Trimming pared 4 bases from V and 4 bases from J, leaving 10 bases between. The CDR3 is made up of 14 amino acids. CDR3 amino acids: CAISGASGNEKLFF. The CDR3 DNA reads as TGTGCCATCAGTGGGGCCTCCGGTAATGAAAAACTGTTTTTT.

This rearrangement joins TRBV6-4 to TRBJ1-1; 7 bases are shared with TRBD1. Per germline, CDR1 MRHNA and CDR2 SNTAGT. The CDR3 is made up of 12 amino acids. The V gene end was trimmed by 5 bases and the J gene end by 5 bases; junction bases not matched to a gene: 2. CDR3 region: CASSSGGTEAFF. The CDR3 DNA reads TGTGCCAGCAGTTCAGGGGGAACTGAAGCTTTCTTT.

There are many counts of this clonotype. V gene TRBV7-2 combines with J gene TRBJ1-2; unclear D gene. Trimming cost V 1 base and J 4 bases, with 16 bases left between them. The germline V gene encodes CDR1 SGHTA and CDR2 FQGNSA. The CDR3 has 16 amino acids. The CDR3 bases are TGTGCCAGCAGCTTAGAGATAAGAGCAGGAGTCTATGGCTACACCTTC. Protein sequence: CASSLEIRAGVYGYTF.

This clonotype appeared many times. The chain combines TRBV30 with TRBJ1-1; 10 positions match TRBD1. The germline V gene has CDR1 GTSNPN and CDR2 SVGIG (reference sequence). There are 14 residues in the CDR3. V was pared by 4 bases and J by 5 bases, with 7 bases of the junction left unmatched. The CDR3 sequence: CAWKGGQGGTEAFF. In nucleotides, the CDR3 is TGTGCCTGGAAGGGAGGACAGGGGGGGACTGAAGCTTTCTTT.

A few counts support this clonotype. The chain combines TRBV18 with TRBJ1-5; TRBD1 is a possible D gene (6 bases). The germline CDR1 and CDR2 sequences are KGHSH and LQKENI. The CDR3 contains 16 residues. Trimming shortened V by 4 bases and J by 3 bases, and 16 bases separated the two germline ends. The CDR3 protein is CASSLGTFDTNQPQHF. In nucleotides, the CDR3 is TGTGCCAGCTCACTCGGGACATTCGATACCAATCAGCCCCAGCATTTT.

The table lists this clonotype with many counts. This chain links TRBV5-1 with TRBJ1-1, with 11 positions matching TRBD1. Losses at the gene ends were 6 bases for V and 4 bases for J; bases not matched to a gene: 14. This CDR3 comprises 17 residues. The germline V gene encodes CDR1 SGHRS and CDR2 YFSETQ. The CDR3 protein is CASNPGQGDFQGTEAFF. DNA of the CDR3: TGCGCCAGCAATCCGGGACAGGGGGATTTCCAGGGCACTGAAGCTTTCTTT.

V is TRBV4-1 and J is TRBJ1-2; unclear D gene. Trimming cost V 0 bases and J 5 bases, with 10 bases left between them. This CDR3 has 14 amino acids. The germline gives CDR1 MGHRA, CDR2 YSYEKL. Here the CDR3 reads CASSQDRAPYGYTF. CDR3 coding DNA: TGCGCCAGCAGCCAAGATAGGGCACCATATGGCTACACCTTC.

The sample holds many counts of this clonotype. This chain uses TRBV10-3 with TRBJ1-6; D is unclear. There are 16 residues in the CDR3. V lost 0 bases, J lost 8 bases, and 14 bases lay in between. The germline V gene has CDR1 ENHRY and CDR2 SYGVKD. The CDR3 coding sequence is TGTGCCATCAGTGAGTCTGAGTTGGGAGGTTATTCACCCCTCCACTTT. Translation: CAISESELGGYSPLHF.